These T cell receptor beta chains were read from a single sample in a study of cytomegalovirus exposure and HLA in healthy donors. The table came from immunoSEQ multiplex PCR; TCRdb's copy has only in-frame clones and leaves some out. The sample holds roughly 200,000 clones; roughly 80% are singletons and the top ten take about 2.8%. Sequenced input: PBMCs. Receptors originate from a woman aged 25 to 39 in good health and CMV-seronegative. CDR3s include the opening cysteine and the closing phenylalanine or tryptophan. Each record gives: D gene, V gene, clone size, J gene, CDR3 DNA, CDR3 protein. The D gene is left open where the match is weak. A row's size may be missing; if present it is once, few, many or a size class.

NA	TRBV20-1	NA	TRBJ1-2	TGCTGGGGAGGGGATGGCTACACCTTC	CWGGDGYTF
TRBD1	TRBV27	once	TRBJ2-7	TGTGCCAGCAGTTTATCGGGGCAGGGGGCGTTCTACGAGCAGTACTTC	CASSLSGQGAFYEQYF
NA	TRBV4-2	few	TRBJ1-3	TGTGCCAGCAGCCGGGAAACGGACAGCCTTGGAAACACCATATATTTT	CASSRETDSLGNTIYF
TRBD1	TRBV4-1	NA	TRBJ1-1	TGCGCCAGCAGCCAAGAAATTCCCGACAGGGCAATCACTGAAGCTTTCTTT	CASSQEIPDRAITEAFF
TRBD2	TRBV30	NA	TRBJ2-1	TGTGCCTGGAGTGCCGGGACTAGCGGGATGGACAATGAGCAGTTCTTC	CAWSAGTSGMDNEQFF
NA	TRBV7-8	NA	TRBJ1-4	TGTGCCAGCAGCCACCCAGCGGAGAATGAAAAACTGTTTTTT	CASSHPAENEKLFF
NA	TRBV20-1	NA	TRBJ1-1	TGCAGTGCAAGCAGGGTTAATGAAGCTTTCTTT	CSASRVNEAFF
TRBD2	TRBV27	NA	TRBJ2-1	TGTGCCAGCAGTTTATTGGTCCCTAGCGGAGGTTACAATGAGCAGTTCTTC	CASSLLVPSGGYNEQFF
NA	TRBV2	NA	TRBJ2-1	TGTGCCAGCAGGGCAGGGGGGATCGGCAATGAGCAGTTCTTC	CASRAGGIGNEQFF
NA	TRBV11-2	NA	TRBJ2-5	TGTGCCAGCAGACATTGGGGCGGAGCGTTCCAAGAGACCCAGTACTTC	CASRHWGGAFQETQYF
NA	TRBV2	NA	TRBJ1-5	TGTGCCAGCAGCGCCCCTTTTTGGGCCGGGGGCAATCAGCCCCAGCATTTT	CASSAPFWAGGNQPQHF
NA	TRBV19	NA	TRBJ2-1	TGTGCCAGTAGTATATCGGGAGCCTACAATGAGCAGTTCTTC	CASSISGAYNEQFF
TRBD1	TRBV18	NA	TRBJ1-4	TGTGCCAGCTCGTTACAGGGGGCATCTAATGAAAAACTGTTTTTT	CASSLQGASNEKLFF
TRBD1	TRBV30	NA	TRBJ2-2	TGTGCCTGGAGAGGGATCTTAAAAGGGGGCACCACCGGGGAGCTGTTTTTT	CAWRGILKGGTTGELFF
TRBD2	TRBV18	few	TRBJ2-7	TGTGCCAGCTCACCACTAACTAGCGGGAGTAGGAGATACGAGCAGTACTTC	CASSPLTSGSRRYEQYF
TRBD1	TRBV18	NA	TRBJ1-1	TGTGCCAGCTCACCAGGACAGGGGAGGAACACTGAAGCTTTCTTT	CASSPGQGRNTEAFF
NA	TRBV11-2	NA	TRBJ1-1	TGTGCCAGCAGCTTAGGAGCTACTGAAGCTTTCTTT	CASSLGATEAFF
NA	TRBV30	NA	TRBJ1-6	TGTGCCTGGGGACAGCCCTCTTATAATTCACCCCTCCACTTT	CAWGQPSYNSPLHF
NA	TRBV20-1	NA	TRBJ1-2	TGCAGTGCAAACAGGGACTATGGCTACACCTTC	CSANRDYGYTF
TRBD1	TRBV15	few	TRBJ2-5	TGTGCCACCAGCCCGCGGCTGGACAGGGTAGGGGAGACCCAGTACTTC	CATSPRLDRVGETQYF